These 25 T cell receptor beta chains share one sample of origin, sequenced in a study of blood T cell repertoires in COVID-19. The data were produced by immunoSEQ multiplex PCR, yet TCRdb's version contains in-frame clones alone and is incomplete. The sample comprises 270,000 or so clones, almost 90% of which are singletons, and 2.1% rests with the top ten. The specimen sequenced was peripheral blood. The receptor set was obtained from a woman aged 60-70 years with COVID-19, enrolled during active disease.

The V and J genes are TRBV14 and TRBJ1-6; the D is unclear. The germline gives CDR1 SGHDN, CDR2 FVKESK. The ends were cut back, 1 base at V and 7 bases at J, with 14 bases in the middle. The CDR3 has 16 residues. CDR3 DNA: TGTGCCAGCAGCCAAGGACTTCCAGGAGGGAATTCACCCCTCCACTTT. Its protein product is CASSQGLPGGNSPLHF.

This clone was picked up one time. The rearrangement links TRBV7-3 to TRBJ2-1, with D possibly matching TRBD2 (7 bases). This CDR3 has 15 amino acids. The V gene's germline CDR1 is SGHTA and CDR2 FQGTGA. Trimming stripped 5 bases from V and 4 bases from J, with 15 bases between. The CDR3 loop is CASSLGGGRYNEQFF. Written as DNA, the CDR3 is TGTGCCAGCAGCCTCGGCGGGGGCCGTTACAATGAGCAGTTCTTC. The entire variable domain, with the rest obtained from reference TRBV7-3 and TRBJ2-1, is as follows: GAGVSQTPSNKVTEKGKYVELRCDPISGHTALYWYRQSLGQGPEFLIYFQGTGAADDSGLPNDRFFAVRPEGSVSTLKIQRTERGDSAVYLCASSLGGGRYNEQFFGPGTRLTVL.

The rearrangement uses TRBV1 and TRBJ1-5; TRBD1 was called by the table and not checked on the DNA. TRBV1 is reported as a pseudogene. This CDR3 is built from 14 residues. CDR3 DNA: TGCACCAGCAGCCCACAGGGGGCGGATCAGCCCCAGCATTTT. The encoded protein is CTSSPQGADQPQHF.

The V and J genes are TRBV5-1 and TRBJ1-6; the D gene is possibly TRBD1 (5 bases). Germline-derived CDR1 and CDR2 are SGHRS and YFSETQ. CDR3 length: 15 amino acids. V gave up 0 bases and J gave up 10 bases, with 14 bases separating them. The CDR3 DNA reads as TGCGCCAGCAGCTTGGCCGCCCAGGGAGGGTCACCCCTCCACTTT. Translation: CASSLAAQGGSPLHF.

This clone was seen only once. V and J are TRBV9 and TRBJ1-5, with 7 bases that match TRBD1. The ends lost 3 bases at V and 3 bases at J; junction bases unmatched: 9. The CDR3 length is 16 residues. CDR1 and CDR2 from the germline V gene are SGDLS and YYNGEE. CDR3 DNA: TGTGCCAGCAGCGGACCCGGGACAGTTGACAATCAGCCCCAGCATTTT. Protein: CASSGPGTVDNQPQHF.

The V gene is TRBV10-3, the J gene TRBJ2-5; TRBD1 might be the D (6 bases). CDR3 length: 13 residues. The ends were cut back, 5 bases at V and 0 bases at J, with 7 bases in the middle. Germline-derived CDR1 and CDR2 are ENHRY and SYGVKD. DNA for the CDR3: TGTGCCATCAGTCGGGACAACCAAGAGACCCAGTACTTC. Translating gives CAISRDNQETQYF.

The chain has TRBV11-2 and TRBJ2-1; 14 positions match TRBD2. V dropped 0 bases and J dropped 2; count of bases not matched to a gene: 3. Germline V gene data show CDR1 as SGHAT and CDR2 as FQNNGV. The CDR3 length is 18 residues. The CDR3 loop is CASSLEGTSGGTYNEQFF. CDR3 bases: TGTGCCAGCAGCTTAGAAGGGACTAGCGGGGGTACCTACAATGAGCAGTTCTTC.

This chain connects TRBV6-5 to TRBJ2-7; D may be TRBD2 (5 bases). Germline-derived CDR1 and CDR2 are MNHEY and SVGAGI. This CDR3 has 14 amino acids. Deletions cut 5 bases from V and 3 bases from J, with 14 bases between. CDR3 amino acids: CASSRRGQGYEQYF. In DNA form, the CDR3 reads TGTGCCAGCAGTCGCCGGGGTCAAGGCTACGAGCAGTACTTC.

This clone was observed once. V usage is TRBV4-1 and J usage is TRBJ1-1; D is undetermined. This CDR3 is built from 17 residues. The V gene's germline CDR1 is MGHRA and CDR2 YSYEKL. Trimming stripped 2 bases from V and 2 bases from J, with 18 bases between. CDR3 protein: CASSQPRQTVFNTEAFF. In nucleotides, the CDR3 is TGCGCCAGCAGCCAACCTAGGCAGACGGTATTCAACACTGAAGCTTTCTTT.

This clone has only a few counts. The chain combines TRBV5-1 with TRBJ2-2; TRBD1 agrees at 8 bases. In germline, CDR1 is SGHRS, CDR2 YFSETQ. The CDR3 runs to 15 residues. The ends lost 4 bases at V and 5 bases at J; junction bases unmatched: 7. The CDR3 DNA is TGCGCCAGCAGCACGGACAGGGTTGGGACCGGGGAGCTGTTTTTT. Its protein is CASSTDRVGTGELFF.

The CDR3 DNA sequence: TGTGCCATCAAGGACAACGGAAAAAATGGCTACACCTTC. It codes for CAIKDNGKNGYTF. The chain joins TRBV10-3 to TRBJ1-2; D perhaps matches TRBD1 (5 bases). Germline CDR1 ENHRY, CDR2 SYGVKD. V lost 7 bases and J 6 bases, leaving 15 bases between the germline ends. CDR3 length: 13 amino acids.

The rearrangement uses TRBV3-1 (or the pseudogene TRBV3-2) and TRBJ1-2, with D perhaps matching TRBD1 (5 bases). CDR1 is LGHDT and CDR2 is YNNKEL in the germline V gene (reference sequence). The CDR3 contains 15 residues. Trimming left V 4 bases short and J 4 bases short, with 16 bases between. CDR3 bases: TGTGCCAGCAGCCTCTCACTTGGGGGGTCCTATGGCTACACCTTC. Translation gives CASSLSLGGSYGYTF.

This rearrangement joins TRBV6-1 to TRBJ2-7; 11 bases map to TRBD2. Germline V gene lookup returns CDR1 MNHNS and CDR2 SASEGT. This CDR3 is built from 17 residues. V lost 1 base and J lost 4; bases outside the gene matches: 9. The CDR3 loop reads CASSEGPTSGVLYEQYF. The CDR3 DNA reads TGTGCCAGCAGTGAAGGCCCGACTAGCGGGGTATTGTACGAGCAGTACTTC.

The genes are TRBV7-9 and TRBJ1-2, with D possibly TRBD1 on 5 matching bases. Germline V gives CDR1 SEHNR, CDR2 FQNEAQ (reference sequence). The CDR3 has 13 residues. V shed 6 bases and J shed 4 bases, with 12 bases lying between them. As DNA, the CDR3 is TGTGCCAGCAGTTTGGACACCAGCTATGGCTACACCTTC. Protein sequence: CASSLDTSYGYTF.

This clone came up once. The genes are TRBV15 and TRBJ2-1; 8 nucleotides line up with TRBD2. The CDR3 consists of 15 residues. Germline V gene data show CDR1 as LNHNV and CDR2 as YYDKDF (reference sequence). Trimming at V came to 5 bases and at J to 3 bases, leaving 6 bases not matched to a gene. In nucleotides, the CDR3 is TGTGCCACCAGCTTTGCGGGGGGCCTCTACAATGAGCAGTTCTTC. Residues: CATSFAGGLYNEQFF. Full variable domain (rest looked up from reference TRBV15 and TRBJ2-1): DAMVIQNPRYQVTQFGKPVTLSCSQTLNHNVMYWYQQKSSQAPKLLFHYYDKDFNNEADTPDNFQSRRPNTSFCFLDIRSPGLGDTAMYLCATSFAGGLYNEQFFGPGTRLTVL.

Only one count was recorded for this clone. The rearrangement links TRBV4-1 to TRBJ2-1; TRBD2 aligns across 10 bases. The CDR3 has 16 amino acids. CDR1 is MGHRA, CDR2 YSYEKL, per germline. The V gene end was trimmed by 4 bases and the J gene end by 2 bases; junction bases not matched to a gene: 5. The CDR3 sequence is CASSRILAGTYNEQFF. The CDR3 nucleotides are TGCGCCAGCAGCCGAATACTAGCGGGGACCTACAATGAGCAGTTCTTC.

The chain links TRBV6-6 to TRBJ2-3; 7 bases fit TRBD2. The CDR3 covers 15 residues. CDR1 MNHNY and CDR2 SVGAGI come from the germline V gene (reference sequence). V shed 5 bases, J shed 2 bases, and the junction held 7 bases outside the gene matches. CDR3 DNA sequence: TGTGCCAGCAGTGGAGGCGGGGGATACACAGATACGCAGTATTTT. Its protein is CASSGGGGYTDTQYF.

V usage is TRBV2 and J usage is TRBJ2-2; D might be TRBD1 (6 bases). Trimming shortened V by 6 bases and J by 6 bases, and 20 bases separated the two germline ends. Germline-derived CDR1 and CDR2 are SNHLY and FYNNEI. The length of the CDR3 is 16 residues. CDR3 in amino acids: CASSTIDRIYPGELFF. For the CDR3, the DNA is TGTGCCAGCAGCACCATTGACAGGATTTATCCCGGGGAGCTGTTTTTT.

V is TRBV9 and J is TRBJ1-5; D is possibly TRBD1 (6 bases). Germline values: CDR1 SGDLS, CDR2 YYNGEE. The CDR3 contains 14 residues. V was shortened by 3 bases and J by 7 bases, with 14 bases between the two germline ends. CDR3 in DNA: TGTGCCAGCAGCGAGGGGGTTCGGGGCCAGCCCCAGCATTTT. This codes for CASSEGVRGQPQHF.

The chain carries TRBV2 and TRBJ2-1; a possible D gene is TRBD1 (5 bases). Germline CDR1 reads SNHLY; CDR2 reads FYNNEI. Trimming removed 6 bases at V and 5 bases at J, with 8 bases between. The CDR3 is 12 residues long. The CDR3 reads CASRNRNNEQFF. CDR3 coding DNA: TGTGCCAGCAGGAACAGGAACAATGAGCAGTTCTTC.

The rearrangement uses TRBV30 and TRBJ2-7; D perhaps matches TRBD2 (6 bases). V shed 5 bases and J shed 4 bases, with 18 bases lying between them. The CDR3 covers 14 residues. From germline, CDR1 is GTSNPN and CDR2 SVGIG (reference sequence). In DNA form, the CDR3 reads TGTGCCTGGGAGCGAATGGGGGGTAGGTACGAGCAGTACTTC. This gives the protein CAWERMGGRYEQYF.

J is TRBJ2-7 and V is TRBV13; weak D call: TRBD1 (5 bases). Germline V CDR1 and CDR2: PRHDT, FYEKMQ (reference sequence). The CDR3 covers 15 residues. Trimming stripped 6 bases from V and 3 bases from J, with 18 bases between. Written as DNA, the CDR3 is TGTGCCAGCAGTAACGGACAAGGAGTGTACTACGAGCAGTACTTC. Protein product: CASSNGQGVYYEQYF.

This rearrangement joins TRBV4-3 to TRBJ2-3; maybe TRBD1 (7 bases). V was trimmed by 2 bases and J by 4 bases, leaving 13 bases between them. Germline V gene data show CDR1 as LGHNA and CDR2 as YSLEER. The CDR3 contains 15 residues. CDR3 DNA sequence: TGCGCCAGCAGCCAAAACAGCAGGGGGGCAGATACGCAGTATTTT. Translation gives CASSQNSRGADTQYF.

In its sample, this clone was seen once. The CDR3 protein is CASSFGGQGELEPQHF. DNA of the CDR3: TGTGCCAGCAGTTTCGGGGGACAGGGGGAACTCGAACCCCAGCATTTT. The V and J genes are TRBV28 and TRBJ1-5, with 11 nucleotides matching TRBD1. V shed 3 bases, J shed 10 bases, and the junction held 11 bases outside the gene matches. Germline V CDR1 and CDR2: MDHEN, SYDVKM. CDR3 length equals 16 residues.

This chain connects TRBV5-1 to TRBJ1-4; D gene ambiguous. Trimming took 4 bases from V and 0 from J, leaving 10 bases between them. The CDR3 sequence is 15 residues long. In germline, CDR1 is SGHRS, CDR2 YFSETQ. The chain's CDR3 is CASSRWEPTNEKLFF. The CDR3 DNA follows: TGCGCCAGCAGCCGATGGGAGCCAACTAATGAAAAACTGTTTTTT.